A single T cell receptor (beta chain) is shown here with its context. Germline values: CDR1 SGHRS, CDR2 YFSETQ. This CDR3 comprises 15 residues. V lost 5 bases and J lost 7, with 16 bases in between. This record belongs to a study of blood T cell repertoires in COVID-19. Whole-study context: Sources were T cells, B-cell-depleted T cells, or PBMCs; the material itself was cDNA or gDNA.

Symptom resolution, clearance, or two negative PCRs marked the recovered donors of Cohort 3. The authors' processing: Estimates of nucleated cell counts were drawn from the amplification of reference gene primers. Assay: immunoSEQ multiplex PCR; the TCRdb copy retains only in-frame clones and omits some. That table supplies the V and J calls and clone size; D and trimming were determined from the DNA. The sample shows about 260,000 clones, roughly 90% of them seen only once. The specimen sequenced was PBMCs or T cells enriched from blood (not recorded which). The clonotype was recovered from a woman between 50 and 59 years old who had recovered from COVID-19. The chain joins TRBV5-1 to TRBJ1-6; the D gene is possibly TRBD1 (6 bases). The DNA for the CDR3 is TGCGCCAGCAGAACCGCCGGGACAACAAATTCACCCCTCCACTTT. It encodes CASRTAGTTNSPLHF.